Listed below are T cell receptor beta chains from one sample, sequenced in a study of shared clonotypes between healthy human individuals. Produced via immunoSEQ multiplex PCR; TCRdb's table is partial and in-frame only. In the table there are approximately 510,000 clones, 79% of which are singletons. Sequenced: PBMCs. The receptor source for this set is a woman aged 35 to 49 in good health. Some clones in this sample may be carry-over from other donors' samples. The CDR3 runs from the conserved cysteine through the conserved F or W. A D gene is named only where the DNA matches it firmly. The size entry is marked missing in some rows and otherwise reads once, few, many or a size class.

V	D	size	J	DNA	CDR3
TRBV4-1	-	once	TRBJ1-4	TGCGCCAGCAGCCAAGACTCGCGACCGGTCGAAAAACTGTTTTTT	CASSQDSRPVEKLFF
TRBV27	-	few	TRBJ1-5	TGTGCCAGCAGTACAGGACAGAGTAATCAGCCCCAGCATTTT	CASSTGQSNQPQHF
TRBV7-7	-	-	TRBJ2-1	TGTGCCAGCAGCTCGATTAGCTTGGGTGAGCAGTTCTTC	CASSSISLGEQFF
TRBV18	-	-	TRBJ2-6	TGTGCCAGCTCACCACCCGCTATGGGGGGCGCTGGGGCCAACGTCCTGACTTTC	CASSPPAMGGAGANVLTF
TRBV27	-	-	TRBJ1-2	TGTGCCAGCAGTTTATGGGGGGGCACCTATGGCTACACCTTC	CASSLWGGTYGYTF
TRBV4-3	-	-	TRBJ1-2	TGCGCCAGCAGCCAACCGGGAGCCAACTATGGCTACACCTTC	CASSQPGANYGYTF
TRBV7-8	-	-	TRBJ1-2	TGTGCCAGCAGCTTAGTTGGAGGGGAGAGCTATGGCTACACCTTC	CASSLVGGESYGYTF
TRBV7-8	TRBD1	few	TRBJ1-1	TGTGCCAGCATCGACAGGGCGCGGAACACTGAAGCTTTCTTT	CASIDRARNTEAFF
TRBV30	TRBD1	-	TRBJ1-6	TGTGCCTGGAACATAGGGACAGCTAATTCACCCCTCCACTTT	CAWNIGTANSPLHF
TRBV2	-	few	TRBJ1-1	TGTGCCAGCAGTGTGGTTACTGAAGCTTTCTTT	CASSVVTEAFF
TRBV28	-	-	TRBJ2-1	TGTGCCAGCAGTTTATCTTACATCTACAATGAGCAGTTCTTC	CASSLSYIYNEQFF
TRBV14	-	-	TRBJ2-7	TGTGCCAGCAGCCAATGGCGGACAGACGAGCAGTACTTC	CASSQWRTDEQYF
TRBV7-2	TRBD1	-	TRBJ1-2	TGTGCCAGCAGCCAGGGACAGGGCTATGGCTACACCTTC	CASSQGQGYGYTF
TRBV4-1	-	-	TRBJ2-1	TGCGCCAGCAGCCCTGGACTTCTACTCTCCTACAATGAGCAGTTCTTC	CASSPGLLLSYNEQFF
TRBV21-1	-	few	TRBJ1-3	TGTGCCAGCAGCTACGTATGGGGGAACGCGACGAGGGGAAACACCATATATTTT	CASSYVWGNATRGNTIYF
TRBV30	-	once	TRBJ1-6	TGTGCCTGGACCGGGTCGTATAATTCACCCCTCCACTTT	CAWTGSYNSPLHF
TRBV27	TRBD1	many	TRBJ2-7	TGTGCCAGCAGCCAGGGGGCCACCTACGAGCAGTACTTC	CASSQGATYEQYF
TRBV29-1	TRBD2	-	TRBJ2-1	TGCAGCGTTCACGGCGGGAGGGCTTACAATGAGCAGTTCTTC	CSVHGGRAYNEQFF
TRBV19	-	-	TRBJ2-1	TGTGCCAGTAGTATGGGGACACACAATGAGCAGTTCTTC	CASSMGTHNEQFF
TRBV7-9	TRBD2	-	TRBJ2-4	TGTGCCAGCAGCCCCGGACTAGCGGGAGTGGGAAACATTCAGTACTTC	CASSPGLAGVGNIQYF
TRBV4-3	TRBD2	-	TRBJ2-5	TGCGCCAGCAGCCCCGATAGCGGGAGCACCCAAGAGACCCAGTACTTC	CASSPDSGSTQETQYF
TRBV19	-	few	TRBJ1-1	TGTGCCAGTAGTATCTCGGGGTGGAACACTGAAGCTTTCTTT	CASSISGWNTEAFF
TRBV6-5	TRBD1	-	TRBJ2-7	TGTGCCAGCAGTTACCGGGGGCAGGGGGCTTACGAGCAGTACTTC	CASSYRGQGAYEQYF